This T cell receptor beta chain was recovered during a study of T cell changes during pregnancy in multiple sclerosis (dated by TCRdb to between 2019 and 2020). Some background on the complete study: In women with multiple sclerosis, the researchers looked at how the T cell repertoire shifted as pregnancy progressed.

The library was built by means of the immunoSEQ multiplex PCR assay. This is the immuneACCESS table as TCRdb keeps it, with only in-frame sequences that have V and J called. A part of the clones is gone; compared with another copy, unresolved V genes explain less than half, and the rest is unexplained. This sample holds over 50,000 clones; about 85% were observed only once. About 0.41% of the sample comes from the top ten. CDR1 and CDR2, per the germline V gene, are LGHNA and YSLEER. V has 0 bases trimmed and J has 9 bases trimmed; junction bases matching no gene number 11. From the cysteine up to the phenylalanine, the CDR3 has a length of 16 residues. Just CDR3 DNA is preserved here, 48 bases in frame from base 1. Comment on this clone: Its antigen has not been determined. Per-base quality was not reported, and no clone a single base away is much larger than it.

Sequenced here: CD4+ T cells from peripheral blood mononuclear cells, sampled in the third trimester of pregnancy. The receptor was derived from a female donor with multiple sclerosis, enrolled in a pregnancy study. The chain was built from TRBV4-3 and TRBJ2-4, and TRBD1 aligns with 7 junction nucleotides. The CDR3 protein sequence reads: CASSQDLRAQGVIQYF. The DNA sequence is TGCGCCAGCAGCCAAGATCTCCGGGCCCAGGGGGTCATTCAGTACTTC.